The present T cell receptor (beta chain) was sequenced within a study of T cells in Graves' hyperthyroidism and ophthalmopathy. Whole-study findings and limits: Clonotypes that were expanded in thyroid above 0.001 mostly appeared in blood too.

Using RNA transcripts as the source, TCR beta CDR3 regions were amplified. First-round RT-PCR targeting the TCR CDR3 was performed with the HTBI primer set. Each CDR3 protein gets one entry after TCRdb re-called the multiplex PCR reads with MiXCR. This sample has roughly 700,000 distinct CDR3 sequences, with around 16% found just once. This clonotype was detected ten times or more. Its antigen is unidentified. The germline gives CDR1 KGHDR, CDR2 SFDVKD. CDR3 length: 15 amino acids. V lost 4 bases and J 4 bases, leaving 15 bases between the germline ends. The chain joins TRBV24-1 to TRBJ2-5; D is uncertain. This clonotype was obtained from a man between 45 and 60 years old with Graves' hyperthyroidism. The sample consisted of blood. The CDR3 reads CATSDRRPGSETQYF. The CDR3 coding sequence is TGTGCCACCAGTGACCGCCGACCAGGATCAGAGACCCAGTACTTC.